This TCR beta chain was recovered during a study of CD8+ T cells in alopecia areata. Study observations and caveats: It was observed that many expanded lesional clones persisted in scalp and blood during tofacitinib.

Concerning this clone itself: The antigen remains unidentified.

Germline values: CDR1 LNHNV, CDR2 YYDKDF (reference sequence). This CDR3 region has 14 residues. V dropped 3 bases and J dropped 0 bases, with 6 bases sitting between them. Indicated treatment: oral pan-JAK inhibitor, 5-10 mg twice daily. cDNA reverse transcribed from extracted RNA served as the sequencing template. Assay: immunoSEQ multiplex PCR; the TCRdb copy retains only in-frame clones and omits some. Counted here are about 100,000 clones, 84% occurring once; the ten biggest clones make up roughly 25%. Sequencing was performed on CD8+ T cells sorted from blood, taken at week 24, from a patient treated with tofacitinib. The TCR was taken from a human donor with alopecia areata. The rearrangement uses TRBV15 and TRBJ1-5; D unclear. The CDR3 DNA sequence: TGTGCCACCAGCAGTGAGGGTAGCAATCAGCCCCAGCATTTT. It codes for CATSSEGSNQPQHF.